The present T cell receptor (beta chain) was sequenced within a study of T cell responses to AZD1222 COVID-19 vaccine. Study conclusions and caveats: There were mostly white British donors and more females than males, and clonal diversity was possibly underestimated.

CDR3 length equals 13 residues. Trimming removed 3 bases from V and 3 bases from J, with 8 bases in between. Germline V CDR1 and CDR2: SGHNT, YENEEA. To note about this clone: Its antigen is as yet unknown.

TCRdb's table, derived via immunoSEQ multiplex PCR, lists solely in-frame clones and lacks some. The table records 100,000 to 150,000 clones, about 90% of them present only once. The sequencing used peripheral blood, collected on day 0 of AZD1222 vaccination. The sequence derives from an adult in good health. The chain recombines TRBV11-3 with TRBJ2-5; tentatively, D is TRBD2 (6 bases). This chain's CDR3 is CASSFSGEETQYF. For the CDR3, the DNA is TGTGCCAGCAGCTTTTCGGGGGAAGAGACCCAGTACTTC.